What follows are 5 T cell receptor beta chains derived from one specimen sequenced in a study of blood T cell repertoires in COVID-19. Profiling relied on immunoSEQ multiplex PCR, and the TCRdb table lists in-frame clones only, not all of them. The sample includes 150,000 to 250,000 clones, 94% seen only once; the top ten take 0.76%. The source material was peripheral blood. All receptors derive from a man aged 25 to 40 with COVID-19, enrolled during active disease.

V is TRBV6-5 and J is TRBJ2-7; D might be TRBD2 (5 bases). The CDR3 is 13 residues long. Per the germline V gene, CDR1 is MNHEY and CDR2 is SVGAGI. The V end was cut by 3 bases, the J end by 4 bases, with 10 bases between. CDR3 sequence: CASSYRTGYEQYF. The CDR3 DNA follows: TGTGCCAGCAGTTATCGGACGGGATACGAGCAGTACTTC.

The gene calls are TRBV30 and TRBJ2-7; the D is unclear. CDR1 is GTSNPN, CDR2 SVGIG, per germline (reference sequence). The V and J ends lost 2 bases and 2 bases respectively, with 4 bases between them. The CDR3 loop spans 11 amino acids. The CDR3 DNA sequence: TGTGCCTGGAGTAAGCCCTACGAGCAGTACTTC. Amino acids: CAWSKPYEQYF.

The chain joins TRBV2 to TRBJ1-2, with 7 bases identical to TRBD1. V lost 6 bases, J lost 8 bases, and 6 bases stayed unmatched. CDR3 size: 12 residues. Germline V CDR1 and CDR2: SNHLY, FYNNEI. In DNA form, the CDR3 reads TGTGCCAGCAGCCCCGACAGGGAGGGCTACACCTTC. Translated, it gives CASSPDREGYTF. The full variable domain, completed using reference TRBV2 and TRBJ1-2, is EPEVTQTPSHQVTQMGQEVILRCVPISNHLYFYWYRQILGQKVEFLVSFYNNEISEKSEIFDDQFSVERPDGSNFTLKIRSTKLEDSAMYFCASSPDREGYTFGSGTRLTVV.

The gene calls are TRBV2 and TRBJ1-1; 7 bases match TRBD1. The CDR3 length is 13 residues. J gave up 5 bases and V 9 bases, and 9 bases lay outside the gene matches. CDR1 and CDR2 (germline): SNHLY, FYNNEI. The CDR3 spells CARAGTDKTEAFF. The CDR3 DNA reads TGTGCCAGGGCCGGGACAGATAAAACTGAAGCTTTCTTT.

In the case of this clone: Compared with germline, one end of the junction differs, possibly owing to a read error. This chain uses TRBV2 with TRBJ2-7; D unresolved. The V gene's germline CDR1 is SNHLY and CDR2 FYNNEI. This CDR3 is 12 amino acids long. CDR3 amino acids: CASSEARQGPDF. CDR3 nucleotides: TGTGCCAGCAGTGAAGCGCGGCAAGGCCCTGACTTC.